The sequence of this T cell receptor (beta chain) was determined in a study of patients and donors after allogeneic stem cell transplantation (TCRdb year 2020). This clonotype has just one count. The target of this receptor is not known. No base quality information exists; no much larger clone differs at one position. Single-read evidence is weak. Library construction relied on RT-PCR. Sequenced on a NextSeq 550. TCRdb reanalyzed the raw reads on its own, using fastp at Q25 for trimming and MiXCR for clone calling, and kept in-frame beta chains. Identical CDR3 proteins give one entry, which carries the most common genes and DNA. The sample table holds some 200,000 distinct CDR3 sequences, of which approximately 41% were seen once. The ten largest clonotypes hold about 30% of the sample. Spanning cysteine to phenylalanine, the CDR3 consists of 15 amino acids. The kept DNA is CDR3 alone, 45 bases in frame from the first base. V loses 1 base, J loses 1 base, and the germline ends lie 10 bases apart. The germline V gene encodes CDR1 LNHDA and CDR2 SQIVND (reference sequence).

Sequenced: blood, either unsorted or a sorted T cell fraction (not recorded which). This clonotype was sampled from a human donor who was either an allogeneic HSCT recipient or a stem cell or donor lymphocyte infusion donor (not recorded which). It is not recorded whose cells these are; they may come from a transplant donor. The rearranged segments are TRBV19 and TRBJ1-1; the D segment cannot be called with confidence. CDR3 region: CASSIGPGPNTEAFF. The DNA sequence is TGTGCCAGTAGTATAGGGCCGGGTCCGAACACTGAAGCTTTCTTT.